This T cell receptor (beta chain) was profiled in a study of shared clonotypes between healthy human individuals. The trim removed 8 bases at V and 0 bases at J, leaving 4 bases unmatched. The germline CDR1 and CDR2 sequences are SGDLS and YYNGEE. The CDR3 has 14 residues. Libraries were prepared by immunoSEQ multiplex PCR; TCRdb keeps only in-frame clonotypes and omits some of them. Here the sample spans about 1 million clones, roughly 70% being singletons. The gene calls are TRBV9 and TRBJ2-3, with 9 bases aligning to TRBD1. This TCR came from a man between 18 and 29 years old in good health. Sequencing input: memory CD4+ T cells sorted from blood. Subset indicated: CD45RA-negative fraction. CDR3 loop: CASQGQGSTDTQYF. CDR3 coding DNA: TGTGCCAGTCAGGGACAGGGTAGCACAGATACGCAGTATTTT.